This T cell receptor beta chain is from a study of T cell repertoires in cytomegalovirus infection (dated by TCRdb to the late 2010s). For context, the study as a whole: Donor HLA type was relevant to the analysis, as public TCR beta signatures indicated carriage of CMV infection together with the matching HLA type.

There are a few counts of this clonotype. Its binding antigen is unknown. No clone much larger than this one lies a single base away; base qualities are absent. The CDR3 numbers 15 residues from cysteine through phenylalanine. Just the 45-base CDR3 DNA is kept, in frame starting at base 1. V is trimmed back by 1 base and J by 1 base, and the junction contains 4 bases that no gene match accounts for. The germline V gene encodes CDR1 MNHEY and CDR2 SMNVEV (reference sequence). Sequencing instrument: Illumina HiSeq 1500. TCRdb handled the public reads itself, with Q25 trimming in fastp and clone calling in MiXCR, and kept productive beta chains. For every CDR3 protein sequence, its rows merge into one entry that carries the most common genes and DNA. This sample has about 530,000 distinct CDR3 sequences in its table, and roughly 29% of those were observed once. Under 15% of the sample goes to the ten largest clones.

Overall study results and their limits: Carriers of CMV infection plus the relevant HLA type were discriminated by the cumulative frequency of public TCR beta family members in the study cohort and in an independent approximately 360-donor cohort. In the ex vivo response, HLA-C-restricted CMV-specific TCR beta clonotypes were dominant, and in two of eight donors the single most frequent clonotype came from this HLA-C-restricted group.

The sequence derives from a human donor in good health (CMV status not recorded). Some clones in this sample may be carry-over from other donors' samples. The sequence joins TRBV27 to TRBJ2-7, and TRBD2 aligns with 7 junction nucleotides. Sequencing input: PBMCs. In nucleotides, the sequence is TGTGCCAGCAGTTTATTCCTCGGGAGGTCCTACGAGCAGTACTTC. Translated, it gives CASSLFLGRSYEQYF.